This T cell receptor (beta chain) was recorded in a study of metastatic and nonmetastatic thyroid tumors. Study summary: Repertoire data that came from the blood and tumor or nodule tissue of malignant and benign thyroid patients were compared.

There were no patients who had received any treatment before thyroid surgery. The germline V gene has CDR1 SGHRS and CDR2 YFSETQ. The CDR3 covers 15 residues. V gave up 4 bases and J gave up 8 bases; unmatched junction bases: 7. TCRdb used MiXCR to call clones anew from the PCR reads. The profile shows about 85,000 clones, around 7.8% of them singletons. In this sample, this clone turned up many times. This TCR came from a female donor with papillary thyroid cancer or a benign thyroid nodule (not recorded which). Some clones in this sample may be carry-over from other donors' samples. V gene TRBV5-1 combines with J gene TRBJ2-1; 12 positions match TRBD2. Sequencing was carried out using blood. The CDR3: CASSLPSGGADEQFF. CDR3 DNA sequence: TGCGCCAGCAGCCTACCTAGCGGGGGGGCCGATGAGCAGTTCTTC.